The 28 T cell receptor beta chains listed next were all sequenced from one sample in a study of technical replicates of blood from a handful of donors. The data were produced by immunoSEQ multiplex PCR, yet TCRdb's version contains in-frame clones alone and is incomplete. This table holds approximately 89,000 clones, about 93% found once. Sequencing was done on a sample of T cells isolated from PBMCs. These TCRs come from a human donor in good health.

This chain joins TRBV27 and TRBJ2-1; D not resolved. V gave up 5 bases and J gave up 0 bases, with 5 bases separating them. Germline lookup yields CDR1 MNHEY and CDR2 SMNVEV (reference sequence). The CDR3 contains 13 residues. In DNA, the CDR3 is TGTGCCAGCAGTCTAGACTCCTACAATGAGCAGTTCTTC. Translated: CASSLDSYNEQFF.

The genes are TRBV9 and TRBJ2-1; 10 nucleotides match TRBD2. The V segment lost 3 bases and the J segment 1 base; nucleotides outside the gene matches: 7. Germline V gene sequence: CDR1 SGDLS, CDR2 YYNGEE. The CDR3 length is 17 residues. The DNA for the CDR3 is TGTGCCAGCAGCGCTCCGACTAGCGGGCCTTCCTACAATGAGCAGTTCTTC. Amino acids: CASSAPTSGPSYNEQFF. Drawing the rest from reference TRBV9 and TRBJ2-1, the complete variable domain is DSGVTQTPKHLITATGQRVTLRCSPRSGDLSVYWYQQSLDQGLQFLIQYYNGEERAKGNILERFSAQQFPDLHSELNLSSLELGDSALYFCASSAPTSGPSYNEQFFGPGTRLTVL.

CDR3 DNA: TGTGCCAGTACTGCAGGGGTCGGAAACTATGGCTACACCTTC. This gives the protein CASTAGVGNYGYTF. The chain uses TRBV19 and TRBJ1-2; possible D gene TRBD1, 6 bases. Trimming stripped 7 bases from V and 2 bases from J, with 14 bases between. CDR1 is LNHDA, CDR2 SQIVND, per germline (reference sequence). The CDR3 consists of 14 residues. Full variable domain (remainder filled in from reference TRBV19 and TRBJ1-2): DGGITQSPKYLFRKEGQNVTLSCEQNLNHDAMYWYRQDPGQGLRLIYYSQIVNDFQKGDIAEGYSVSREKKESFPLTVTSAQKNPTAFYLCASTAGVGNYGYTFGSGTRLTVV.

The CDR3 DNA follows: TGTGCCAGCAGCTTAGGACAGGGTGGAGGCTACACCTTC. This gives the protein CASSLGQGGGYTF. V usage is TRBV13 and J usage is TRBJ1-2, with D maybe TRBD1 (6 bases). Trimming shortened V by 0 bases and J by 8 bases, and 10 bases separated the two germline ends. The CDR3 extends over 13 amino acids. Germline V CDR1 and CDR2: PRHDT, FYEKMQ (reference sequence).

The genes are TRBV5-4 and TRBJ1-5; D remains ambiguous. The CDR3 extends over 15 amino acids. The V and J ends lost 3 bases and 4 bases respectively, with 14 bases between them. The germline gives CDR1 SGHNT, CDR2 YYREEE (reference sequence). CDR3 nucleotides: TGTGCCAGCAGCTCGGGTCCTTCTCCTAATCAGCCCCAGCATTTT. It yields the protein CASSSGPSPNQPQHF.

This chain links TRBV25-1 with TRBJ2-7; no reliable D call. Germline CDR1 and CDR2: MGHDK and SYGVNS. V was pared by 3 bases and J by 0 bases, with 6 bases between. The CDR3 runs to 13 residues. Here the CDR3 reads CASSDWSSYEQYF. CDR3 nucleotides: TGTGCCAGCAGTGACTGGAGCTCCTACGAGCAGTACTTC.

V and J are TRBV9 and TRBJ1-1; D not certain. Trimming stripped 3 bases from V and 1 base from J, with 10 bases between. This CDR3 is 14 amino acids long. The V gene's germline CDR1 is SGDLS and CDR2 YYNGEE. The CDR3 sequence: CASSAAGANTEAFF. DNA of the CDR3: TGTGCCAGCAGCGCAGCAGGCGCGAACACTGAAGCTTTCTTT.

The chain uses TRBV27 and TRBJ1-4; 7 nucleotides align to TRBD1. Unmatched junction bases numbered 5, after V lost 5 bases and J lost 5 bases. CDR1 and CDR2 from the germline V gene are MNHEY and SMNVEV (reference sequence). This CDR3 has 14 residues. The CDR3 spells CASSLPGQNEKLFF. The CDR3 coding sequence is TGTGCCAGCAGTCTGCCGGGACAGAATGAAAAACTGTTTTTT.

Written as DNA, the CDR3 is TGTGCCATCAGTGATGTACGGGGCTACACCTTC. This encodes CAISDVRGYTF. V usage is TRBV10-3 and J usage is TRBJ1-2, with D hard to call. V was clipped by 3 bases and J by 8 bases, with 7 bases between them. The CDR3 extends over 11 amino acids. The germline V gene encodes CDR1 ENHRY and CDR2 SYGVKD.

This clone was seen just once. V usage is TRBV29-1 and J usage is TRBJ1-1; no firm D call. Germline V gives CDR1 SQVTM, CDR2 ANQGSEA. This CDR3 is built from 14 residues. V was pared by 3 bases and J by 6 bases, with 17 bases between. The CDR3 loop is CSVDGPGLIPEAFF. The CDR3 nucleotides are TGCAGCGTTGATGGCCCCGGGTTAATACCTGAAGCTTTCTTT.

CDR3 nucleotides: TGTGCCAGCAGCCCCCGGACAGGGGAGAGGGGTGAAAAACTGTTTTTT. It codes for CASSPRTGERGEKLFF. The rearrangement links TRBV9 to TRBJ1-4; 9 positions agree with TRBD1. Trimming at V came to 4 bases and at J to 7 bases, leaving 11 bases not matched to a gene. The germline gives CDR1 SGDLS, CDR2 YYNGEE. CDR3 length equals 16 residues.

The chain joins TRBV6-5 to TRBJ2-1, with 8 bases fitting TRBD2. Trimming removed 0 bases from V and 6 bases from J; junction bases left unmatched: 7. Per germline, CDR1 MNHEY and CDR2 SVGAGI. The CDR3 has 16 amino acids. The CDR3 DNA reads TGTGCCAGCAGTTACTCACGGGAGGGAGGGTCCAATGAGCAGTTCTTC. Translated: CASSYSREGGSNEQFF.

This CDR3 reads CAWSTGYEQFF. The CDR3 bases are TGTGCCTGGAGTACAGGGTATGAGCAGTTCTTC. This rearrangement joins TRBV30 to TRBJ2-1; TRBD1 is a possible D gene (6 bases). Germline V gene data show CDR1 as GTSNPN and CDR2 as SVGIG (reference sequence). The V and J ends lost 2 bases and 8 bases respectively, with 7 bases between them. The CDR3 spans 11 residues. Full variable domain (rest looked up from reference TRBV30 and TRBJ2-1): SQTIHQWPATLVQPVGSPLSLECTVEGTSNPNLYWYRQAAGRGLQLLFYSVGIGQISSEVPQNLSASRPQDRQFILSSKKLLLSDSGFYLCAWSTGYEQFFGPGTRLTVL.

This chain links TRBV27 with TRBJ2-7; the match to TRBD1 covers 7 bases. After removal of 8 bases from V and 3 bases from J, the junction contained 13 bases not matched to a gene. The germline V gene encodes CDR1 MNHEY and CDR2 SMNVEV (reference sequence). CDR3 length equals 15 residues. The CDR3 DNA sequence: TGTGCCAGCCGCCTTGGTGGACAGGCCCTCTACGAGCAGTACTTC. Protein product: CASRLGGQALYEQYF.

The chain recombines TRBV27 with TRBJ2-1, with TRBD2 matching 8 bases. Germline V gene sequence: CDR1 MNHEY, CDR2 SMNVEV (reference sequence). V trimming: 4 bases; J trimming: 5 bases; junction bases outside the gene matches: 10. The CDR3 runs 16 residues. The CDR3 DNA reads as TGTGCCAGCAGTTCCATAAAGAGCGGGAGTAACAATGAGCAGTTCTTC. Its protein is CASSSIKSGSNNEQFF.

This chain links TRBV7-6 with TRBJ1-3; D gene ambiguous. Looked up from germline, CDR1 is SGHVS and CDR2 is FNYEAQ. The CDR3 extends over 15 amino acids. The germline V and J ends were trimmed by 4 bases and 1 base, with 11 bases remaining between them. The chain's CDR3 is CASSSGLGSGNTIYF. For the CDR3, the DNA is TGTGCCAGCAGCTCGGGGTTGGGGTCTGGAAACACCATATATTTT.

V and J are TRBV5-8 and TRBJ2-2; possibly TRBD2 for D (5 bases). V was trimmed by 2 bases and J by 8 bases, leaving 16 bases between them. Germline V lookup: CDR1 SGHTS, CDR2 YDEGEE. CDR3 length: 15 amino acids. The CDR3 here is CASSFLGLRAGELFF. CDR3 bases: TGTGCCAGCAGCTTTCTAGGTCTGAGGGCGGGGGAGCTGTTTTTT.

The chain links TRBV30 to TRBJ2-3; unclear D gene. Trimming shortened V by 8 bases and J by 5 bases, and 11 bases separated the two germline ends. CDR3 length: 11 residues. Germline lookup yields CDR1 GTSNPN and CDR2 SVGIG (reference sequence). The CDR3 spells CARNGGDTQYF. CDR3 bases: TGTGCCCGTAACGGCGGAGATACGCAGTATTTT.

The CDR3 region is CAWSLYRVNEQYF. CDR3 nucleotides: TGTGCCTGGAGCTTGTACAGGGTAAACGAGCAGTACTTC. The chain employs TRBV30 and TRBJ2-7, with D tentatively TRBD1 (6 bases). V was clipped by 3 bases and J by 5 bases, with 14 bases between them. Germline CDR1 is GTSNPN and CDR2 is SVGIG (reference sequence). The CDR3 extends over 13 amino acids.

This clone turned up a few times. The chain recombines TRBV7-8 with TRBJ2-1; D gene uncertain. Germline V lookup: CDR1 SGHVS, CDR2 FQNEAQ. The V end lost 5 bases, the J end lost 4 bases, and 9 bases lay between the germline ends. This CDR3 comprises 13 residues. DNA of the CDR3: TGTGCCAGCAGCCCTGACTGGTACAATGAGCAGTTCTTC. It codes for CASSPDWYNEQFF.

The J gene is TRBJ2-7, the V gene TRBV28; possible D gene TRBD2, 5 bases. Germline lookup yields CDR1 MDHEN and CDR2 SYDVKM. V was cut by 5 bases and J by 4 bases, with 9 bases left in between. The CDR3 sequence is 12 residues long. The CDR3 bases are TGTGCCAGCAGTGCGGGCACGTACGAGCAGTACTTC. Translated, it gives CASSAGTYEQYF.

The chain couples TRBV7-2 to TRBJ1-5, with D tentatively TRBD1 (6 bases). CDR3 length equals 15 residues. Deletions cut 3 bases from V and 8 bases from J, with 17 bases between. Germline assignment: CDR1 SGHTA and CDR2 FQGNSA. The DNA of the CDR3 is TGTGCCAGCAGCTTGCGCAGGGGAAATAGGGAGCCCCAGCATTTT. It specifies CASSLRRGNREPQHF.

This CDR3 reads CASSYGLAGVGEQYF. CDR3 coding DNA: TGCGCCAGCAGCTACGGACTAGCGGGAGTAGGCGAGCAGTACTTC. The rearrangement links TRBV5-1 to TRBJ2-7; TRBD2 agrees at 13 bases. V lost 3 bases and J lost 6; bases outside the gene matches: 6. This CDR3 is 15 amino acids long. Per the germline V gene, CDR1 is SGHRS and CDR2 is YFSETQ.

This rearrangement joins TRBV6-6 to TRBJ2-1; 14 bases match TRBD2. Germline values: CDR1 MNHNY, CDR2 SVGAGI (reference sequence). The CDR3 runs 15 residues. V was clipped by 5 bases and J by 7 bases; unmatched bases: 4. The CDR3 nucleotides read TGTGCCAGCAGTCGGGGACTAGCGGGAGATAATGAGCAGTTCTTC. Its translation: CASSRGLAGDNEQFF.

The chain has TRBV7-3 and TRBJ2-3; TRBD1 agrees at 10 bases. Trimming removed 6 bases from V and 3 bases from J; junction bases left unmatched: 9. This CDR3 spans 16 amino acids. Germline loops: CDR1 SGHTA, CDR2 FQGTGA. The CDR3 reads CASSRTGTGETDTQYF. The CDR3 region has the DNA TGTGCCAGCAGTCGAACCGGGACAGGGGAAACAGATACGCAGTATTTT. Full variable domain (remainder filled in from reference TRBV7-3 and TRBJ2-3): GAGVSQTPSNKVTEKGKYVELRCDPISGHTALYWYRQSLGQGPEFLIYFQGTGAADDSGLPNDRFFAVRPEGSVSTLKIQRTERGDSAVYLCASSRTGTGETDTQYFGPGTRLTVL.

The chain couples TRBV7-3 to TRBJ2-3; the match to TRBD2 covers 10 bases. CDR3 length: 14 amino acids. Per the germline V gene, CDR1 is SGHTA and CDR2 is FQGTGA. V shed 4 bases and J 6 bases; nucleotides not matched to a gene: 4. The CDR3 sequence: CASSSAGGRDTQYF. Written as DNA, the CDR3 is TGTGCCAGCAGCTCAGCGGGAGGGCGGGATACGCAGTATTTT.

The gene calls are TRBV10-3 and TRBJ1-5; D gene ambiguous. Germline V gene data show CDR1 as ENHRY and CDR2 as SYGVKD. Trimming removed 4 bases at V and 5 bases at J, with 12 bases between. The CDR3 has 14 amino acids. Here the CDR3 DNA reads TGTGCCATCAGTGGGGTTGGAGAGTATCAGCCCCAGCATTTT. Its protein is CAISGVGEYQPQHF.

The rearrangement joins TRBV27 to TRBJ2-7; 9 bases fit TRBD1. This CDR3 contains 14 residues. Per the germline V gene, CDR1 is MNHEY and CDR2 is SMNVEV (reference sequence). Trimming took 0 bases from V and 5 from J; bases not matched to a gene: 2. The CDR3 DNA sequence: TGTGCCAGCAGTTTATCGGACAGGGGACACGAGCAGTACTTC. It encodes CASSLSDRGHEQYF.